The table lists the clone carrying this T cell receptor (beta chain) with a few counts. The data derive from a study of patients and donors after allogeneic stem cell transplantation. Between the trimmed V and J ends, which lost 0 bases and 4 bases, there was a span of 16 bases. Germline lookup yields CDR1 SGHRS and CDR2 YFSETQ. This CDR3 is built from 16 residues. TCRdb recomputed calls from the RT-PCR reads with MiXCR, one row per CDR3 protein. This table has about a million distinct CDR3 sequences, under 20% appearing once. This sequence was found in a human donor who was either an allogeneic HSCT recipient or a stem cell or donor lymphocyte infusion donor (not recorded which). It is not recorded whose cells these are; they may come from a transplant donor. The chain carries TRBV5-1 and TRBJ2-5; no clear D. The sample consisted of blood, either unsorted or a sorted T cell fraction (not recorded which). CDR3: CASSLGRSPPGETQYF. The CDR3 DNA sequence: TGCGCCAGCAGCTTGGGGCGAAGCCCCCCGGGAGAGACCCAGTACTTC. Based on the CDR3 plus reference TRBV5-1 and TRBJ2-5, the full variable domain is KAGVTQTPRYLIKTRGQQVTLSCSPISGHRSVSWYQQTPGQGLQFLFEYFSETQRNKGNFPGRFSGRQFSNSRSEMNVSTLELGDSALYLCASSLGRSPPGETQYFGPGTRLLVL.